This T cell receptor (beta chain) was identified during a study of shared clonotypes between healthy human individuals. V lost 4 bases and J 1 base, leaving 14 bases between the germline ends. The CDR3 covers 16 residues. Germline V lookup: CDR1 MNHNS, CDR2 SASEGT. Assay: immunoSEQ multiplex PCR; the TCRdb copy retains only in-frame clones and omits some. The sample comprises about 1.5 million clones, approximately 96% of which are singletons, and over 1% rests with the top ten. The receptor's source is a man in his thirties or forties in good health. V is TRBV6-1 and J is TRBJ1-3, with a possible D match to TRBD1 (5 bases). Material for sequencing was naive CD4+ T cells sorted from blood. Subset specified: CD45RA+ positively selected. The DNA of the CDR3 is TGTGCCAGCAGTGCCCAAGGGGCAGGGTCTGGAAACACCATATATTTT. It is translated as CASSAQGAGSGNTIYF.